One and the same sample provided the 26 T cell receptor beta chains below, sequenced in a study of T-cell reconstitution after alpha-beta-depleted transplantation in children. As it was prepared, the TCRbeta library received unique molecular identifiers. From the PCR reads, TCRdb called clonotypes with MiXCR, one entry per CDR3 protein. Among around 180,000 distinct CDR3 sequences listed, around 10% were seen once. The material sequenced was PBMCs, taken before TCRalphabeta/CD19-depleted stem cell transplant. The receptor set was obtained from a boy aged 2 to 9 with acute myeloid leukemia, due to receive a stem cell transplant.

This clonotype was detected ten times or more. The V gene is TRBV7-9, the J gene TRBJ2-1, with D unclear. The CDR3 has 13 residues. Per the germline V gene, CDR1 is SEHNR and CDR2 is FQNEAQ (reference sequence). The V and J ends lost 4 bases and 9 bases respectively, with 13 bases between them. The CDR3 spells CASSSPRYGEQFF. The CDR3 DNA is TGTGCCAGCAGCTCCCCTAGGTACGGTGAGCAGTTCTTC.

This clonotype was observed at least ten times. The rearrangement uses TRBV3-1 and TRBJ2-5; D is unresolved. This CDR3 is built from 12 residues. Trimming shortened V by 0 bases and J by 8 bases, and 7 bases separated the two germline ends. Per the germline V gene, CDR1 is LGHDT and CDR2 is YNNKEL (reference sequence). CDR3 protein: CASSQDRSTQYF. The CDR3 DNA sequence: TGTGCCAGCAGCCAAGATAGGTCCACCCAGTACTTC.

This clonotype was counted ten times or more. The rearrangement joins TRBV29-1 to TRBJ2-1, with 11 bases fitting TRBD2. The length of the CDR3 is 14 residues. The germline gives CDR1 SQVTM, CDR2 ANQGSEA. V shed 6 bases and J 1 base; nucleotides not matched to a gene: 2. CDR3 loop: CSVTSGGSYNEQFF. The DNA for the CDR3 is TGCAGCGTAACTAGCGGGGGTTCCTACAATGAGCAGTTCTTC.

This clonotype came up many times. The CDR3: CASSLTGTPGANVLTF. As DNA, the CDR3 is TGTGCCAGCAGCTTAACAGGGACCCCTGGGGCCAACGTCCTGACTTTC. The rearrangement joins TRBV11-2 to TRBJ2-6; tentatively, D is TRBD1 (6 bases). The V and J ends lost 2 bases and 2 bases respectively, with 10 bases between them. Germline V CDR1 and CDR2: SGHAT, FQNNGV. The CDR3 has 16 residues. The full variable domain, in which reference TRBV11-2 and TRBJ2-6 provide the parts outside the CDR3, is EAGVAQSPRYKIIEKRQSVAFWCNPISGHATLYWYQQILGQGPKLLIQFQNNGVVDDSQLPKDRFSAERLKGVDSTLKIQPAKLEDSAVYLCASSLTGTPGANVLTFGAGSRLTVL.

This clonotype was picked up a small number of times. The CDR3, as DNA: TGTGCCAGCGGCCCCGGACTGATCTGCTACCAAGAGACCCAGTACTTC. Translated: CASGPGLICYQETQYF. This sequence joins TRBV4-2 and TRBJ2-5, with a possible D match to TRBD2 (5 bases). Germline values: CDR1 LGHNA, CDR2 YNFKEQ. V lost 8 bases and J 0 bases, leaving 19 bases between the germline ends. The CDR3 contains 16 residues.

This clonotype showed up many times. The chain couples TRBV5-6 to TRBJ2-1; D is possibly TRBD2 (5 bases). Trimming removed 1 base from V and 3 bases from J, with 11 bases in between. The CDR3 totals 15 residues. Germline V gives CDR1 SGHDT, CDR2 YYEEEE. CDR3 protein: CASSLMGVDYNEQFF. The CDR3 DNA sequence: TGTGCCAGCAGCTTGATGGGAGTCGACTACAATGAGCAGTTCTTC.

This clonotype was recorded many times. The rearrangement joins TRBV20-1 to TRBJ2-7; the D call may be TRBD1 or TRBD2 (6 bases each). The germline CDR1 and CDR2 sequences are DFQATT and SNEGSKA (reference sequence). The CDR3 extends over 16 amino acids. V was shortened by 5 bases and J by 3 bases, with 23 bases between the two germline ends. The CDR3 sequence is CSAPSQSGGPNYEQYF. DNA for the CDR3: TGCAGTGCTCCTTCCCAGTCTGGGGGGCCCAACTACGAGCAGTACTTC.

This clonotype was seen at least ten times. The chain is built from TRBV14 and TRBJ2-5; 9 bases are a match to TRBD1. The CDR3 is made up of 17 amino acids. CDR1 and CDR2 (germline): SGHDN, FVKESK. Losses at the gene ends were 4 bases for V and 5 bases for J; bases not matched to a gene: 14. The CDR3 region has the DNA TGTGCCAGCAGCCCGCTCCCCAGGACAGGGGTTAGGGAGACCCAGTACTTC. Protein product: CASSPLPRTGVRETQYF.

This clonotype was observed at least ten times. This sequence joins TRBV7-2 and TRBJ1-5; D gene uncertain. V lost 3 bases, J lost 6 bases, and 3 bases lay in between. The germline V gene encodes CDR1 SGHTA and CDR2 FQGNSA. There are 11 residues in the CDR3. In nucleotides, the CDR3 is TGTGCCAGCAGCTTGGGTCAGCCCCAGCATTTT. It encodes CASSLGQPQHF.

This clonotype has ten or more counts. The rearrangement joins TRBV28 to TRBJ2-7, with D perhaps given as TRBD1 or TRBD2 (6 bases each). Germline assignment: CDR1 MDHEN and CDR2 SYDVKM. The CDR3 covers 16 residues. Trimming stripped 8 bases from V and 0 bases from J, with 20 bases between. DNA of the CDR3: TGTGCCAGCGCGGGAATAACGGGACACAGCTCCTACGAGCAGTACTTC. This gives the protein CASAGITGHSSYEQYF.

This clonotype appeared a few times. The rearrangement links TRBV19 to TRBJ1-5, with 8 positions matching TRBD1. Trimming took 5 bases from V and 3 from J; bases not matched to a gene: 6. Germline V gene lookup returns CDR1 LNHDA and CDR2 SQIVND (reference sequence). The CDR3 length is 15 residues. CDR3 region: CASSPQGVANQPQHF. The DNA for the CDR3 is TGTGCCAGTAGTCCACAGGGGGTGGCCAATCAGCCCCAGCATTTT.

There are many counts of this clonotype. V usage is TRBV29-1 and J usage is TRBJ2-2; D call uncertain. V gave up 7 bases and J gave up 2 bases, with 17 bases separating them. The CDR3 runs 15 residues. Germline V gene data show CDR1 as SQVTM and CDR2 as ANQGSEA. In DNA, the CDR3 is TGCAGCGCCCACCTTCTAGGGCCAAACACCGGGGAGCTGTTTTTT. Translation gives CSAHLLGPNTGELFF.

J is TRBJ2-1 and V is TRBV4-2; perhaps TRBD2 as D (6 bases). This CDR3 comprises 16 residues. The V and J ends lost 0 bases and 6 bases respectively, with 15 bases between them. Germline CDR1 and CDR2: LGHNA and YNFKEQ. In DNA form, the CDR3 reads TGTGCCAGCAGCCAAGATCGACGGACCGGGGGCAATGAGCAGTTCTTC. It codes for CASSQDRRTGGNEQFF.

This clonotype was counted ten times or more. The rearrangement joins TRBV20-1 to TRBJ1-2; D is perhaps TRBD1 (5 bases). This CDR3 comprises 14 residues. Germline loops: CDR1 DFQATT, CDR2 SNEGSKA (reference sequence). The ends were cut back, 0 bases at V and 8 bases at J, with 16 bases in the middle. DNA for the CDR3: TGCAGTGCTAGAGATTTGGGGGAATATGTGGGCTACACCTTC. Translating it yields CSARDLGEYVGYTF.

This clonotype has a count of ten or more. This chain joins TRBV14 and TRBJ2-1; 9 nucleotides agree with TRBD2. V shed 4 bases and J 9 bases; nucleotides not matched to a gene: 4. Germline values: CDR1 SGHDN, CDR2 FVKESK. The CDR3 covers 13 residues. The CDR3 region has the DNA TGTGCCAGCAGCCTGGGACTAGCTAGTGAGCAGTTCTTC. It yields the protein CASSLGLASEQFF.

This clonotype occurred many times. V is TRBV5-1 and J is TRBJ2-7; 7 bases fit TRBD1. Trimming took 0 bases from V and 1 from J; bases not matched to a gene: 10. Germline V CDR1 and CDR2: SGHRS, YFSETQ. The CDR3 runs to 17 residues. CDR3 nucleotides: TGCGCCAGCAGCTTGGGGCGTAGGGGGACAGATTCCTACGAGCAGTACTTC. Its protein is CASSLGRRGTDSYEQYF.

The gene calls are TRBV18 and TRBJ2-3; TRBD1 might be the D (5 bases). Trimming took 3 bases from V and 4 from J, leaving 17 bases between them. The CDR3 runs 16 residues. Germline assignment: CDR1 KGHSH and CDR2 LQKENI. The chain's CDR3 is CASSPTPGMGADTQYF. The DNA for the CDR3 is TGTGCCAGCTCACCCACCCCAGGGATGGGTGCAGATACGCAGTATTTT.

In this sample, this clonotype turned up many times. The chain carries TRBV6-5 and TRBJ1-1; the D gene is possibly TRBD1 (6 bases). Between the trimmed V and J ends, which lost 0 bases and 0 bases, there was a span of 20 bases. The CDR3 consists of 19 residues. Per germline, CDR1 MNHEY and CDR2 SVGAGI. Here the CDR3 reads CASSYSGRQGLTMNTEAFF. CDR3 nucleotide sequence: TGTGCCAGCAGTTACTCAGGGAGGCAGGGGTTAACAATGAACACTGAAGCTTTCTTT.

This clonotype has ten or more counts. V gene TRBV6-1 combines with J gene TRBJ2-3; no firm D call. With 7 bases removed from V and 1 base from J, the gap between germline ends came to 9 bases. From germline, CDR1 is MNHNS and CDR2 SASEGT. This CDR3 is built from 13 residues. The CDR3 nucleotides are TGTGCCAGCACCCCTAGGGGCACAGATACGCAGTATTTT. Encoded protein: CASTPRGTDTQYF.

This clonotype was recorded at least ten times. The gene calls are TRBV24-1 and TRBJ2-1, with D perhaps TRBD1 (6 bases). Germline lookup yields CDR1 KGHDR and CDR2 SFDVKD. This CDR3 is built from 16 residues. The V and J ends lost 0 bases and 5 bases respectively, with 13 bases between them. CDR3 sequence (DNA): TGTGCCACCAGTGATTTGAAGGGGACACGACACAATGAGCAGTTCTTC. Encoded protein: CATSDLKGTRHNEQFF.

In this sample, this clonotype turned up many times. V usage is TRBV6-5 and J usage is TRBJ2-2, with 15 bases matching TRBD2. V was clipped by 4 bases and J by 6 bases; unmatched bases: 15. This CDR3 is built from 20 residues. From germline, CDR1 is MNHEY and CDR2 SVGAGI. CDR3 sequence: CASSSIHRTSGGAKAGELFF. DNA of the CDR3: TGTGCCAGCAGTTCTATCCACAGGACTAGCGGGGGGGCAAAAGCCGGGGAGCTGTTTTTT.

This clonotype appeared many times. The chain joins TRBV6-1 to TRBJ1-5; 9 bases match TRBD1. CDR1 and CDR2 (germline): MNHNS, SASEGT. Trimming at V came to 4 bases and at J to 7 bases, leaving 5 bases not matched to a gene. This CDR3 is built from 14 residues. CDR3 DNA: TGTGCCAGCAGTGCCAGGGACAGGGCCCAGCCCCAGCATTTT. It encodes CASSARDRAQPQHF.

The sample holds many counts of this clonotype. The CDR3 end shows no conserved phenylalanine or tryptophan, and so a read error is likely. The limits of the CDR3 on the DNA are not certain, so only TCRdb's listed CDR3 is given. This chain joins TRBV7-7 and TRBJ2-5; the table gives TRBD1 as D, unverified against the DNA. The CDR3 totals 13 residues, both ends included. In germline, CDR1 is SSHAT, CDR2 FNYEAQ (reference sequence). CDR3 amino acids: CASSPQGGAGLIV.

This clonotype has ten or more counts. V and J are TRBV9 and TRBJ1-1, with TRBD1 matching over 12 bases. CDR3 length: 15 residues. Trimming took 2 bases from V and 5 from J; bases not matched to a gene: 4. The V gene's germline CDR1 is SGDLS and CDR2 YYNGEE. CDR3 sequence (DNA): TGTGCCAGCAGCGTCGGGACAGGGGGCCATACTGAAGCTTTCTTT. As protein: CASSVGTGGHTEAFF.

This clonotype was counted many times. The gene calls are TRBV11-2 and TRBJ2-1; unclear D gene. The germline V gene encodes CDR1 SGHAT and CDR2 FQNNGV. There are 14 residues in the CDR3. V lost 5 bases and J lost 8, with 16 bases in between. This chain's CDR3 is CASSRGYSPDEQFF. For the CDR3, the DNA is TGTGCCAGCAGCCGAGGATACTCGCCCGATGAGCAGTTCTTC.

This clonotype was seen ten or more times. The chain has TRBV7-9 and TRBJ1-3; D is uncertain. V lost 4 bases to trimming and J lost 3 bases, with 16 bases between them. This CDR3 has 16 amino acids. The germline gives CDR1 SEHNR, CDR2 FQNEAQ (reference sequence). In DNA form, the CDR3 reads TGTGCCAGCAGCTCAACCTTAGGACTAGTTGGAAACACCATATATTTT. Residues: CASSSTLGLVGNTIYF. Drawing the rest from reference TRBV7-9 and TRBJ1-3, the complete variable domain is DTGVSQNPRHKITKRGQNVTFRCDPISEHNRLYWYRQTLGQGPEFLTYFQNEAQLEKSRLLSDRFSAERPKGSFSTLEIQRTEQGDSAMYLCASSSTLGLVGNTIYFGEGSWLTVV.